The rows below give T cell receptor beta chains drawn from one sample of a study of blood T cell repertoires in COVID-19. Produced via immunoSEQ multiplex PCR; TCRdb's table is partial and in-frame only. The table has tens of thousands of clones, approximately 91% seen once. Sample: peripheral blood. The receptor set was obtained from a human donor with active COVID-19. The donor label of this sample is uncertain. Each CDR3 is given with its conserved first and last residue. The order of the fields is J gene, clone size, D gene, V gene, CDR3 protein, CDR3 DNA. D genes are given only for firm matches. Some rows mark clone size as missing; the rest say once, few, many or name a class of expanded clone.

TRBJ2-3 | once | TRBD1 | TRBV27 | CAIRQGTAYTDTQYF | TGTGCCATCCGACAGGGGACGGCCTACACAGATACGCAGTATTTT
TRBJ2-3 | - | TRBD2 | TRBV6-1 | CASSGLAGVSNTDTQYF | TGTGCCAGCAGTGGTCTAGCGGGGGTGTCTAACACAGATACGCAGTATTTT
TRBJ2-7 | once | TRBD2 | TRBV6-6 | CASSRLPLPGLAGTYEQYF | TGTGCCAGCAGTCGACTACCCCTACCTGGACTAGCGGGGACCTACGAGCAGTACTTC
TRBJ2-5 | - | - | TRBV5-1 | CASSLVTHQETQYF | TGCGCCAGCAGCTTGGTGACACACCAAGAGACCCAGTACTTC
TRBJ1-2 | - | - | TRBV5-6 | CASSLAGPAGGYTF | TGTGCCAGCAGCTTGGCTGGCCCGGCGGGTGGCTACACCTTC
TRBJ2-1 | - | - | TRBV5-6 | CASSLDPTGGEQFF | TGTGCCAGCAGCTTGGACCCCACCGGCGGTGAGCAGTTCTTC
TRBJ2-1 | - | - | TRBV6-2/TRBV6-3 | CASSRGPTYNEQFF | TGTGCCAGCAGTCGCGGGCCCACTTACAATGAGCAGTTCTTC
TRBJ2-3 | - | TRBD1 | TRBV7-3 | CASSLTVGQGSDTQYF | TGTGCCAGCAGCTTAACGGTGGGACAGGGATCCGATACGCAGTATTTT
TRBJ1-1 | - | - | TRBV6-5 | CASKKDGRGTEAFF | TGTGCCAGCAAGAAGGACGGGCGAGGGACTGAAGCTTTCTTT
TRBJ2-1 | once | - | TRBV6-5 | CATDSLTYNEQFF | TGTGCCACCGATAGCCTTACCTACAATGAGCAGTTCTTC
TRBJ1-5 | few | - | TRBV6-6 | CASSYLNQPQHF | TGTGCCAGCAGTTATCTCAATCAGCCCCAGCATTTT
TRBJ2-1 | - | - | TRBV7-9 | CASSKPLAASNEQFF | TGTGCCAGCAGCAAACCCCTGGCGGCTTCCAATGAGCAGTTCTTC
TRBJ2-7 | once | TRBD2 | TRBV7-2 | CASSLGGGAREQYF | TGTGCCAGCAGCTTAGGCGGGGGGGCCCGGGAGCAGTACTTC
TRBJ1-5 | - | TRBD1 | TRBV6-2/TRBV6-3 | CASSRVGQVKGRNSNQPQHF | TGTGCCAGCAGTCGGGTGGGACAGGTGAAAGGCCGGAATAGCAATCAGCCCCAGCATTTT
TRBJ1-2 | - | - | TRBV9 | CASSVGDNLSGYTF | TGTGCCAGCAGCGTAGGGGACAATCTGAGTGGCTACACCTTC
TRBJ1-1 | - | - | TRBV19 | CASRKIGGNTEAFF | TGTGCCAGTAGGAAGATCGGGGGGAACACTGAAGCTTTCTTT
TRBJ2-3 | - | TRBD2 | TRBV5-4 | CATGGDGDTQYF | TGTGCCACGGGGGGGGACGGAGATACGCAGTATTTT
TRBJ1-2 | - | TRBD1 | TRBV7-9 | CASSRTGGVGYTF | TGTGCCAGCAGCCGTACAGGGGGAGTTGGCTACACCTTC
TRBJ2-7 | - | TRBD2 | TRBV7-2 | CASSSRGQGRVYEQYF | TGTGCCAGCAGCTCCCGTGGACAAGGGAGGGTTTACGAGCAGTACTTC
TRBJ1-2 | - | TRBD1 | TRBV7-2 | CASSFGDRAHGYTF | TGTGCCAGCAGCTTCGGTGACAGGGCTCATGGCTACACCTTC
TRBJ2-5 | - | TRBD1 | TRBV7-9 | CASSSPTDGTDQETQYF | TGTGCCAGCAGCTCCCCTACCGACGGGACAGATCAAGAGACCCAGTACTTC
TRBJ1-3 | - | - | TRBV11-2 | CASSLGVGRKKSGNTIYF | TGTGCCAGCAGCTTAGGAGTAGGGAGGAAAAAATCTGGAAACACCATATATTTT
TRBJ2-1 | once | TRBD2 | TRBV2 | CASSALAGKFPPLFF | TGTGCCAGCAGTGCCCTAGCGGGAAAATTCCCTCCCTTGTTCTTC
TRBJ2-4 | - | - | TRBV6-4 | CARQRKYRVTAKNIQYF | TGTGCCAGACAAAGGAAATACAGGGTGACAGCCAAAAACATTCAGTACTTC
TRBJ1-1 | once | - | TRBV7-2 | CASSPGRNTEAFF | TGTGCCAGCAGCCCGGGGAGGAACACTGAAGCTTTCTTT
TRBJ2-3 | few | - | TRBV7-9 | CASSFPTRPTDTQYF | TGTGCCAGCAGCTTCCCAACTCGCCCCACAGATACGCAGTATTTT
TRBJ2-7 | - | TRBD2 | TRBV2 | CASSERGTRLYEQYF | TGTGCCAGCAGTGAAAGGGGGACTAGATTGTACGAGCAGTACTTC
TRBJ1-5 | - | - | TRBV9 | CASSPGRGTHSNQPQHF | TGTGCCAGCAGCCCCGGTAGGGGAACCCATAGCAATCAGCCCCAGCATTTT
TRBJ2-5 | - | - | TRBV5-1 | CASSLGGGETQYF | TGCGCCAGCAGCTTGGGCGGGGGCGAGACCCAGTACTTC
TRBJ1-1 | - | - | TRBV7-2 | CACREDMNTEAFF | TGTGCCTGTCGGGAGGATATGAACACTGAAGCTTTCTTT
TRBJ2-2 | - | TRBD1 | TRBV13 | CASRGQVNTGELFF | TGTGCCAGTAGAGGACAGGTTAACACCGGGGAGCTGTTTTTT
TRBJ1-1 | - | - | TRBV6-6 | CASSYGEGTEAFF | TGTGCCAGCAGTTACGGGGAGGGGACTGAAGCTTTCTTT
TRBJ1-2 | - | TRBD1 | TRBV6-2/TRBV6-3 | CASSSRQGAYGYTF | TGTGCCAGCAGTTCCCGACAGGGGGCCTATGGCTACACCTTC
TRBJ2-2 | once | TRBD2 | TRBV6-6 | CASQSSGGRNTGELFF | TGTGCCAGCCAATCTAGCGGGGGCCGAAACACCGGGGAGCTGTTTTTT
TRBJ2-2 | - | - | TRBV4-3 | CASSQHDSANTGELFF | TGCGCCAGCAGCCAACACGACAGCGCGAACACCGGGGAGCTGTTTTTT
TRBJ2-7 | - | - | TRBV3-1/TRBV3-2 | CASSHVNEQYF | TGTGCCAGCAGCCATGTCAACGAGCAGTACTTC
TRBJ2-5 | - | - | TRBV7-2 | CASSLAGQAATQYF | TGTGCCAGCAGCTTAGCGGGGCAGGCCGCGACCCAGTACTTC
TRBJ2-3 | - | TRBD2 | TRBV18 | CASSPRTSGSTDTQYF | TGTGCCAGCTCACCCCGGACTAGCGGGAGCACAGATACGCAGTATTTT
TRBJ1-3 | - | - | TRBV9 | CASSVGFSTGNTIYF | TGTGCCAGCAGCGTAGGGTTTAGTACTGGAAACACCATATATTTT
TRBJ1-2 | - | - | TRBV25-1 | CASSDVGLRYGYTF | TGTGCCAGCAGTGATGTTGGCCTCCGCTATGGCTACACCTTC
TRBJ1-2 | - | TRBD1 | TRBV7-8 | CASSADRGQWTYYGYTF | TGTGCCAGCAGCGCGGACAGGGGGCAATGGACATACTATGGCTACACCTTC
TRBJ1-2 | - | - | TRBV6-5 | CASRRGSGNYGYTF | TGTGCCAGCAGGAGAGGTTCGGGGAACTATGGCTACACCTTC
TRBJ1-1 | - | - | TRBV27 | CASSLLRFGRTEAFF | TGTGCCAGCAGTTTATTGCGGTTTGGGAGAACTGAAGCTTTCTTT
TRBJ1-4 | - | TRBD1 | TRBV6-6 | CASRLTGGDEKLFF | TGTGCCAGCAGACTGACAGGGGGGGATGAAAAACTGTTTTTT
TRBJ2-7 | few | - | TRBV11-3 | CASSPRQQPYEQYF | TGTGCCAGCAGCCCAAGACAGCAACCCTACGAGCAGTACTTC
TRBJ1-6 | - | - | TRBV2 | CASSLNSPLHF | TGTGCCAGCAGCCTAAATTCACCCCTCCACTTT
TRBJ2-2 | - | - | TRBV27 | CASTTDRGTGELFF | TGTGCCAGCACCACGGACAGAGGCACCGGGGAGCTGTTTTTT
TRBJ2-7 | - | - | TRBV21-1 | CASSKGSQGCYEQYF | TGTGCCAGCAGCAAAGGCTCACAGGGGTGCTACGAGCAGTACTTC
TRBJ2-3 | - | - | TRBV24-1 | CATSDPPSSRDTQYF | TGTGCCACCAGTGATCCCCCTTCTTCGAGAGATACGCAGTATTTT
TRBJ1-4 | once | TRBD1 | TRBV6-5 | CASRRDRVEKLFF | TGTGCCAGTCGCCGGGACAGGGTCGAAAAACTGTTTTTT
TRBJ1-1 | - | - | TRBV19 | CASSYDRNTEAFF | TGTGCCAGTAGTTATGACAGGAACACTGAAGCTTTCTTT
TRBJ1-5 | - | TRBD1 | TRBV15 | CATSEGARNQPQHF | TGTGCCACCAGCGAGGGGGCCCGCAATCAGCCCCAGCATTTT
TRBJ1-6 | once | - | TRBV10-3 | CAISESNRGGSPLHF | TGTGCCATCAGTGAGTCGAATAGGGGTGGTTCACCCCTCCACTTT